The entry below describes one T cell receptor beta chain. The CDR3 sequence is 14 residues long. Deletions cut 3 bases from V and 0 bases from J, with 9 bases between. Germline V lookup: CDR1 DFQATT, CDR2 SNEGSKA (reference sequence). The data were obtained in a study of blood T cell repertoires in COVID-19. For the study at large: COVID-19 samples from acute and convalescent phases originated in the United States, Italy and Spain. Sources were T cells, B-cell-depleted T cells, or PBMCs; the material itself was cDNA or gDNA.

Methods used by the authors: Reference gene primer amplification gave estimated nucleated cell counts. Libraries were prepared by immunoSEQ multiplex PCR; TCRdb keeps only in-frame clonotypes and omits some of them. Clone size and V and J calls were adopted from that table, with D and trimming inferred from the DNA. The sample includes a few hundred thousand clones, about four fifths of them seen just once. Material for sequencing was peripheral blood. The genes are TRBV20-1 and TRBJ2-1, with no clear D. This sequence originates from a man of 80 years or more with acute or convalescent COVID-19. Here the CDR3 reads CSASPLSSYNEQFF. CDR3 coding DNA: TGCAGTGCTAGTCCGTTGAGCTCCTACAATGAGCAGTTCTTC.